This T cell receptor (beta chain) was retrieved from a study of OX40 agonist ivuxolimab in advanced cancers. Study context: The dose-escalation cohort had hepatocellular carcinoma, melanoma, renal cell or head and neck cancer. From about 23 to 85 years was the age range, with a mean of 60 years, and about 78% were male. General study points: In a subset of nonresponders, normalized T-cell clonal expansion was also low. The study found that CD8+ T cells averaged more expanded clones than CD4+.

Concerning this clone: Its cognate antigen is unknown.

J lost 7 bases, V lost 1 base, and 1 base had no gene match. CDR3 size: 13 residues. CDR1 and CDR2 (germline): SEHNR, FQNEAQ (reference sequence). Only in-frame clones appear in the TCRdb table, and some are missing; sequencing was by immunoSEQ multiplex PCR. The sample consists of tens of thousands of clones, over 75% of them appearing once. The specimen was CD4+ or CD8+ T cells sorted from blood, collected in a trial of the OX40 agonist ivuxolimab. V is TRBV7-9 and J is TRBJ1-2; 9 nucleotides match TRBD1. The sequence came from an adult with an advanced solid tumor such as melanoma, head and neck, liver or kidney cancer. CDR3 nucleotide sequence: TGTGCCAGCAGCTTAGAGACAGGGGGTGGCTACACCTTC. This codes for CASSLETGGGYTF.